Listed below are T cell receptor beta chains from one sample, sequenced in a study of cytomegalovirus exposure and HLA in healthy donors. The assay was immunoSEQ multiplex PCR, and TCRdb's table has in-frame clones only and misses some. This table holds roughly 140,000 clones, approximately 79% found once. The sequencing sample was made of PBMCs. The receptor set was obtained from a male donor in good health and CMV-seronegative. The CDR3 runs from the conserved cysteine through the conserved F or W. D genes are given only for firm matches. Size tells how often a clone was seen (once, few, many) or the class of an expanded clone, and some rows leave it out.

>NA|NA|TRBV5-1|13|TRBJ1-1
TGCGCCAGCAGCTGGACAACGAACACTGAAGCTTTCTTT
CASSWTTNTEAFF
>NA|TRBD1|TRBV6-6|14|TRBJ2-1
TGTGCCAGCAGTTTACAGGGGGGCATCAATGAGCAGTTCTTC
CASSLQGGINEQFF
>many|NA|TRBV21-1|13|TRBJ1-1
TGTGCCAGCATCACACAGGGGCTAAGTGAAGCTTTCTTT
CASITQGLSEAFF
>NA|TRBD2|TRBV19|15|TRBJ2-1
TGTGCCAGTAGTGACGCGCGGGGGGCGGAGAATGAGCAGTTCTTC
CASSDARGAENEQFF
>NA|NA|TRBV2|16|TRBJ2-3
TGTGCCAGCAGTGAAAGTAGGGGCTCTAGCACAGATACGCAGTATTTT
CASSESRGSSTDTQYF
>NA|TRBD2|TRBV7-3|16|TRBJ2-7
TGTGCCAGCAGCTTTGGGGGAGGGCTTGATGCCTACGAGCAGTACTTC
CASSFGGGLDAYEQYF
>once|TRBD2|TRBV18|16|TRBJ2-3
TGTGCCAGCTCACCCGAGGGGAGCGGGAAAGGAGATACGCAGTATTTT
CASSPEGSGKGDTQYF
>NA|NA|TRBV6-5|13|TRBJ1-1
TGTGCCAGCAGTCGGGGCTTCGGGAGTGAAGCTTTCTTT
CASSRGFGSEAFF
>few|TRBD1|TRBV12-5|20|TRBJ1-5
TGTGCTAGTGGTTTGGGTTTTACGTCAGGGGGGCCACTAAGCAATCAGCCCCAGCATTTT
CASGLGFTSGGPLSNQPQHF
>once|TRBD1|TRBV14|12|TRBJ2-3
TGTGCCAGCAGCACCGGGACAGGGGCTTGGGATTTT
CASSTGTGAWDF
>few|TRBD2|TRBV5-6|14|TRBJ2-3
TGTGCCAGCAGCTTGACGGGGGGGCCAGATACGCAGTATTTT
CASSLTGGPDTQYF
>few|NA|TRBV5-1|15|TRBJ2-5
TGCGCCAGCAGCCCAAGGGGGGGCGGTGCAGAGACCCAGTACTTC
CASSPRGGGAETQYF
>few|NA|TRBV27|15|TRBJ1-1
TGTGCCAGCAGTCCAATACCCCCCGGGAGTCCTGAAGCTTTCTTT
CASSPIPPGSPEAFF
>once|TRBD1|TRBV6-5|15|TRBJ1-1
TGTGCCACAACACCCCCCGGGACAGGGGACACTGAAGCTTTCTTT
CATTPPGTGDTEAFF
>NA|NA|TRBV7-2|15|TRBJ2-5
TGTGCCAGCAGCTTAGGGGGGCGGCTGGAAGAGACCCAGTACTTC
CASSLGGRLEETQYF
>once|TRBD1|TRBV9|14|TRBJ1-6
TGTGCCAGCAGCGTGGGACAGGATAATTCACCCCTCCACTTT
CASSVGQDNSPLHF
>NA|TRBD1|TRBV6-5|13|TRBJ1-2
TGTGCCAGCTGTCCGACAGGGGGCCATGGCTACACCTTC
CASCPTGGHGYTF
>NA|NA|TRBV9|15|TRBJ1-5
TGTGCCAGCAGCGCCACAGGTAATAGCAATCAGCCCCAGCATTTT
CASSATGNSNQPQHF
>NA|TRBD2|TRBV2|14|TRBJ2-2
TGTGCCAGCAGTGCGGTAGCGGGAGGCGGGGAGCTGTTTTTT
CASSAVAGGGELFF
>NA|TRBD1|TRBV4-3|15|TRBJ1-2
TGCGCCAGCAGCCAAGGATGGACAGGGGTTTATGGCTACACCTTC
CASSQGWTGVYGYTF